A selection of T cell receptor beta chains follows, all from one sample in a study of T cell changes during pregnancy in multiple sclerosis. Generated by immunoSEQ multiplex PCR, the TCRdb table keeps only in-frame clones and is missing some. The sample records 58,000 or so clones, around 93% being singletons. The sequencing used peripheral blood, collected in the first trimester of pregnancy. All receptors derive from a female donor with multiple sclerosis, enrolled in a pregnancy study. Each CDR3 is given with its conserved first and last residue. Each record gives: clone size, V gene, D gene, J gene, CDR3 DNA, CDR3 protein. A D gene is named only where the DNA matches it firmly. Some rows mark clone size as missing; the rest say once, few, many or name a class of expanded clone.

abundance: -; v_gene: TRBV16; d_gene: -; j_gene: TRBJ2-7; CDR3nt: TGTGCCAGCAGCCAATTAGGGGCTCTGGGCTACGAGCAGTACTTC; CDR3aa: CASSQLGALGYEQYF
abundance: -; v_gene: TRBV7-2; d_gene: TRBD2; j_gene: TRBJ2-1; CDR3nt: TGTGCCAGCAGCTTAACCCCGGGGACTAGCGTCAATGAGCAGTTCTTC; CDR3aa: CASSLTPGTSVNEQFF
abundance: -; v_gene: TRBV10-3; d_gene: -; j_gene: TRBJ2-7; CDR3nt: TGTGCCATCAGTGATCCTAACCCGGGACAAGATTACGAGCAGTACTTC; CDR3aa: CAISDPNPGQDYEQYF
abundance: -; v_gene: TRBV14; d_gene: -; j_gene: TRBJ1-2; CDR3nt: TGTGCCAGCAGCCAAGATAAGGGATCCAGGGACTATGGCTACACCTTC; CDR3aa: CASSQDKGSRDYGYTF
abundance: -; v_gene: TRBV11-3; d_gene: -; j_gene: TRBJ2-1; CDR3nt: TGTGCCAGCAGCTTGGGAGCGGGCCAGAATGAGCAGTTCTTC; CDR3aa: CASSLGAGQNEQFF
abundance: -; v_gene: TRBV28; d_gene: TRBD1; j_gene: TRBJ2-5; CDR3nt: TGTGCCAGCAGAGAATGGCAACAGGGGGCAAGGGGGACCCAGTACTTC; CDR3aa: CASREWQQGARGTQYF
abundance: -; v_gene: TRBV5-4; d_gene: -; j_gene: TRBJ2-3; CDR3nt: TGTGCCAGCAGCCGGGGGCGGGAGTATGGAGATACGCAGTATTTT; CDR3aa: CASSRGREYGDTQYF
abundance: -; v_gene: TRBV15; d_gene: -; j_gene: TRBJ2-2; CDR3nt: TGTGCCACCAGAAGGACAGCAATCACCGGGGAGCTGTTTTTT; CDR3aa: CATRRTAITGELFF
abundance: once; v_gene: TRBV19; d_gene: -; j_gene: TRBJ2-5; CDR3nt: TGTGCCAGTAGTATTTCACCAGGGGACCAAGAGACCCAGTACTTC; CDR3aa: CASSISPGDQETQYF
abundance: -; v_gene: TRBV7-6; d_gene: TRBD1; j_gene: TRBJ2-1; CDR3nt: TGTGCCAGCAGTTCAGACAGGGTTCCCTACAATGAGCAGTTCTTC; CDR3aa: CASSSDRVPYNEQFF
abundance: -; v_gene: TRBV18; d_gene: TRBD1; j_gene: TRBJ2-7; CDR3nt: TGTGCCAGCTCACCACCCCCGGGACAGAGATCCTACGAGCAGTACTTC; CDR3aa: CASSPPPGQRSYEQYF
abundance: -; v_gene: TRBV19; d_gene: TRBD1; j_gene: TRBJ2-7; CDR3nt: TGTGCCAGTACTTTTCAGGGGGCAAGCGAGCAGTACTTC; CDR3aa: CASTFQGASEQYF
abundance: -; v_gene: TRBV5-4; d_gene: -; j_gene: TRBJ1-2; CDR3nt: TGTGCCAGCAGCTTGGGGTCCGTAGCTAACTATGGCTACACCTTC; CDR3aa: CASSLGSVANYGYTF
abundance: -; v_gene: TRBV9; d_gene: TRBD1; j_gene: TRBJ1-2; CDR3nt: TGTGCCAGCAGCGTTTTGCCGGGACAGGGTAACTATGGCTACACCTTC; CDR3aa: CASSVLPGQGNYGYTF
abundance: once; v_gene: TRBV28; d_gene: TRBD1; j_gene: TRBJ1-5; CDR3nt: TGTGCCAGCAGTTCTACCGGGACAGGGGTTTCTGGGTTACCCCAGCATTTT; CDR3aa: CASSSTGTGVSGLPQHF
abundance: -; v_gene: TRBV4-1; d_gene: TRBD2; j_gene: TRBJ2-2; CDR3nt: TGCGCCAGCAGCCAAGAAGTAGCGGGAGCCGGGGAGCTGTTTTTT; CDR3aa: CASSQEVAGAGELFF
abundance: -; v_gene: TRBV29-1; d_gene: -; j_gene: TRBJ2-1; CDR3nt: TGCAGCGTCGGCAGGGGTCTCAATGAGCAGTTCTTC; CDR3aa: CSVGRGLNEQFF
abundance: many; v_gene: TRBV19; d_gene: TRBD1; j_gene: TRBJ1-1; CDR3nt: TGTGCCAGTAGTGTGTCCGGGACAGGGGCAAGGAGTGGGACTGAAGCTTTCTTT; CDR3aa: CASSVSGTGARSGTEAFF
abundance: -; v_gene: TRBV6-6; d_gene: TRBD1; j_gene: TRBJ1-1; CDR3nt: TGTGCCAGCAGTTACCGGTCGGGACAGGAAGCTTTCTTT; CDR3aa: CASSYRSGQEAFF
abundance: -; v_gene: TRBV7-9; d_gene: TRBD2; j_gene: TRBJ2-7; CDR3nt: TGTGCCAGCAGCCTGGGGGCTAGCGGGACGTCCTACGAGCAGTACTTC; CDR3aa: CASSLGASGTSYEQYF
abundance: -; v_gene: TRBV7-3; d_gene: TRBD2; j_gene: TRBJ2-7; CDR3nt: TGTGCCAGCAGCCTGGGGACTAGCGGGAGTTACGAGCAGTACTTC; CDR3aa: CASSLGTSGSYEQYF
abundance: -; v_gene: TRBV4-3; d_gene: TRBD2; j_gene: TRBJ2-2; CDR3nt: TGCGCCAGCAGCCCAACTAGCGGGGCTAACACCGGGGAGCTGTTTTTT; CDR3aa: CASSPTSGANTGELFF
abundance: once; v_gene: TRBV27; d_gene: -; j_gene: TRBJ2-5; CDR3nt: TGTGCCAGCAGTTTTATTTTTCCTCCTGCGGAGCAAGAGACCCAGTACTTC; CDR3aa: CASSFIFPPAEQETQYF
abundance: -; v_gene: TRBV4-3; d_gene: TRBD2; j_gene: TRBJ2-7; CDR3nt: TGCGCCAGCAGCCAAGACTTCCTAGCGGGAACCGAGCAGTACTTC; CDR3aa: CASSQDFLAGTEQYF
abundance: -; v_gene: TRBV21-1; d_gene: -; j_gene: TRBJ2-7; CDR3nt: TGTGCCAGCAGCAAAGCGGGAACTAGCGGGAGTTACGAGCAGTACTTC; CDR3aa: CASSKAGTSGSYEQYF
abundance: -; v_gene: TRBV4-2; d_gene: TRBD2; j_gene: TRBJ2-1; CDR3nt: TGTGCCAGCAGCCAGGACTCCCCCCTAGGCGGGAGAGCTTACAATGAGCAGTTCTTC; CDR3aa: CASSQDSPLGGRAYNEQFF
abundance: -; v_gene: TRBV4-3; d_gene: -; j_gene: TRBJ1-5; CDR3nt: TGCGCCAGCAGCCAAGACGTAGGAGGGGATCAGCCCCAGCATTTT; CDR3aa: CASSQDVGGDQPQHF
abundance: -; v_gene: TRBV6-6; d_gene: -; j_gene: TRBJ2-3; CDR3nt: TGTGCCAGCAGTTACGGCGGATCCACAGATACGCAGTATTTT; CDR3aa: CASSYGGSTDTQYF
abundance: few; v_gene: TRBV9; d_gene: -; j_gene: TRBJ2-1; CDR3nt: TGTGCCAGCAGCGTAGCAACGGGGAATGAGCAGTTCTTC; CDR3aa: CASSVATGNEQFF
abundance: once; v_gene: TRBV28; d_gene: TRBD2; j_gene: TRBJ2-3; CDR3nt: TGTGCCAGCAGTTTAGCGGGAGGGTTCACAGATACGCAGTATTTT; CDR3aa: CASSLAGGFTDTQYF
abundance: once; v_gene: TRBV4-3; d_gene: -; j_gene: TRBJ1-1; CDR3nt: TGCGCCAGCAGCCAAGGGAAAGGGGTGAACACTGAAGCTTTCTTT; CDR3aa: CASSQGKGVNTEAFF